This TCR beta chain is drawn from a study of blood T cell repertoires in COVID-19. As for the study in general: Acute and convalescent COVID-19 samples came from the United States, Italy and Spain.

Original handling: Quantification of nucleated cells was approximated via reference gene primer amplification. Sequencing was performed with immunoSEQ multiplex PCR; in TCRdb, only in-frame clones are kept and a portion is missing. V, J and clone size derive from that table, while D and trimming were established from the DNA sequence. The sample shows 100,000 to 150,000 clones, around nine tenths of them seen only once. Two negative PCRs, clearance, or symptom resolution had been documented for recovered Cohort 3 donors. Germline CDR1 reads MNHEY; CDR2 reads SMNVEV (reference sequence). Trimming removed 3 bases from V and 0 bases from J, with 12 bases in between. The CDR3 length is 17 residues.

Sequencing was carried out using PBMCs or T cells enriched from blood (not recorded which). The V and J genes are TRBV27 and TRBJ1-6; D may be TRBD1 (5 bases). The sequence came from a woman between 50 and 59 years old who had recovered from COVID-19. CDR3 DNA: TGTGCCAGCAGTTTGGGGCGCTCGAGCTCCTATAATTCACCCCTCCACTTT. Translation gives CASSLGRSSSYNSPLHF.